The source of this T cell receptor beta chain is a study of identical twins. Study-level points and caveats: A cross-sectional statistical analysis, not follow-up of the same donors, supported the conclusions.

A note on this clonotype: No antigen is known for it.

Only healthy Caucasians were enrolled as donors. A single record per CDR3 protein comes from TCRdb applying MiXCR to the 5' RACE reads. The table shows hundreds of thousands of distinct CDR3 sequences, with over 8.5% occurring only once. This same sample was also taken into another study, of yellow fever vaccine responses in identical twins.

The sample comprised PBMCs. The receptor was derived from a woman younger than 35 in good health.

CDR3 sequence: CASAAGLPSDTQYF. The CDR3 DNA follows: TGTGCCAGCGCCGCGGGCCTACCTTCCGATACGCAGTATTTT. This rearrangement joins TRBV7-2 to TRBJ2-3; D might be TRBD2 (5 bases). Germline V gives CDR1 SGHTA, CDR2 FQGNSA. The length of the CDR3 is 14 residues. V lost 8 bases and J lost 6, with 18 bases in between.